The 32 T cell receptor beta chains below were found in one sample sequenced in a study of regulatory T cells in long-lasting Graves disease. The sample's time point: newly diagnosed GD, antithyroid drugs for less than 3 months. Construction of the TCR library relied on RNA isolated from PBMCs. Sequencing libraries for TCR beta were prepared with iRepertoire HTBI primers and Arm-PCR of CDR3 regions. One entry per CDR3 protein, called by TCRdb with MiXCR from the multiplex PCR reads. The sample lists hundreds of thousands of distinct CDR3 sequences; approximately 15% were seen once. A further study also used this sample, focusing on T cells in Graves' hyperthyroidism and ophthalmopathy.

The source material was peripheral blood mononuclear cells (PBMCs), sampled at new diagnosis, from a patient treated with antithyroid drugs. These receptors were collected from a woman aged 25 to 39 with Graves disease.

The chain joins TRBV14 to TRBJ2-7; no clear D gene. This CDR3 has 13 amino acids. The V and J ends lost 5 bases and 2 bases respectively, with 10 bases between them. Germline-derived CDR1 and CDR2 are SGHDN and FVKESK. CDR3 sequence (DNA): TGTGCCAGCAGCTTTAGACCCCCCTACGAGCAGTACTTC. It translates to CASSFRPPYEQYF.

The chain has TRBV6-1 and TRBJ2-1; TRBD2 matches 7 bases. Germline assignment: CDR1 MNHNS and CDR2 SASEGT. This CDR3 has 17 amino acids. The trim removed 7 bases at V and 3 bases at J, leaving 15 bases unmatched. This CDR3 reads CASTTGRSGNNYNEQFF. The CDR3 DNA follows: TGTGCCAGCACCACTGGACGAAGCGGGAACAACTACAATGAGCAGTTCTTC.

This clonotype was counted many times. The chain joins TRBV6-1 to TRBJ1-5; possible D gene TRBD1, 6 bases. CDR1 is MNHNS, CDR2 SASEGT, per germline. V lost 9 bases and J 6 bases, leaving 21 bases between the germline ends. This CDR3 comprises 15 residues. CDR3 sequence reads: CASETGGGGGQPQHF. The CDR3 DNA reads TGTGCCAGTGAGACCGGTGGGGGCGGGGGTCAGCCCCAGCATTTT.

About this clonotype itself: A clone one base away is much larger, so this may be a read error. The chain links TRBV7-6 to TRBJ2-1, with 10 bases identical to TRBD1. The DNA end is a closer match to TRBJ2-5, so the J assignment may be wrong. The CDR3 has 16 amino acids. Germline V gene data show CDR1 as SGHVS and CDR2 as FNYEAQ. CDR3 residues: CASSFSPGQGQGTQYF. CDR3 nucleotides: TGTGCCAGCAGCTTCAGCCCGGGACAGGGGCAAGGGACCCAGTACTTC.

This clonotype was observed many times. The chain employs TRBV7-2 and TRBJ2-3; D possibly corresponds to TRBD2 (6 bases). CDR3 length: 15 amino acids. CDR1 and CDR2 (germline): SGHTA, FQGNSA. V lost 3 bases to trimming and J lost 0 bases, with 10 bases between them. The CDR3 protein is CASSFRGSSTDTQYF. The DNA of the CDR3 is TGTGCCAGCAGCTTTCGGGGGTCTAGCACAGATACGCAGTATTTT.

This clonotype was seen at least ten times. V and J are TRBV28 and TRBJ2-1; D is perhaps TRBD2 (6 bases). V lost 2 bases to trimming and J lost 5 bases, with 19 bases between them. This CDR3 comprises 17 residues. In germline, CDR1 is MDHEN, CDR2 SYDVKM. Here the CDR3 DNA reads TGTGCCAGCAGTTTACTCACGGGACTCTCCAATGACAATGAGCAGTTCTTC. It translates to CASSLLTGLSNDNEQFF.

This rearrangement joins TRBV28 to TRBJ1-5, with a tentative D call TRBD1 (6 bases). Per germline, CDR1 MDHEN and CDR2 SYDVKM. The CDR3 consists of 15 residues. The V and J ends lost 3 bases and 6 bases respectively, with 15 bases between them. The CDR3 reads CASSFSGRGSQPQHF. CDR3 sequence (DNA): TGTGCCAGCAGTTTTTCGGGCAGGGGCAGTCAGCCCCAGCATTTT.

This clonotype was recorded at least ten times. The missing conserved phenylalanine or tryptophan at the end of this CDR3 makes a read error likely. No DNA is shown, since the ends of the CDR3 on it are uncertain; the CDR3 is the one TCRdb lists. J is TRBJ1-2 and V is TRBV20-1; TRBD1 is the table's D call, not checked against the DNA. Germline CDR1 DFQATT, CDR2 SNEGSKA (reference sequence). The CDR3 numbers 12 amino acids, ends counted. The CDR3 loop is CSARPYGQGDAC.

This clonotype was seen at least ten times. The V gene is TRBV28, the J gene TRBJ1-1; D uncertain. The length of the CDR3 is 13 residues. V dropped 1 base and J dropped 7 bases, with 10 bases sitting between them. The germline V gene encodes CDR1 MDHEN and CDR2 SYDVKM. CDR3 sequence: CASSLYQNGEAFF. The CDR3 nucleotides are TGTGCCAGCAGTTTATATCAAAACGGTGAAGCTTTCTTT. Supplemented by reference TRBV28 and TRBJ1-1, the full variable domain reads DVKVTQSSRYLVKRTGEKVFLECVQDMDHENMFWYRQDPGLGLRLIYFSYDVKMKEKGDIPEGYSVSREKKERFSLILESASTNQTSMYLCASSLYQNGEAFFGQGTRLTVV.

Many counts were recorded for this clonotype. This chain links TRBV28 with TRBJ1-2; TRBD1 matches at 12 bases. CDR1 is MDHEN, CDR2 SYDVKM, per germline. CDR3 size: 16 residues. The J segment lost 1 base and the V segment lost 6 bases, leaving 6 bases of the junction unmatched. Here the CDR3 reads CASSPGTGGSNYGYTF. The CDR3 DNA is TGTGCCAGCAGCCCCGGGACAGGGGGCAGTAACTATGGCTACACCTTC.

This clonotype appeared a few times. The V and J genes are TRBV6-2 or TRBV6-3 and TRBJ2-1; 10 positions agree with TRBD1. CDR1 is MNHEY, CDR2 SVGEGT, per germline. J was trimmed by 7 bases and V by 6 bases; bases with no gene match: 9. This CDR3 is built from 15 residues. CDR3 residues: CASRGDRGLWNEQFF. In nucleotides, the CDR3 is TGTGCCAGCAGGGGGGACAGGGGATTGTGGAATGAGCAGTTCTTC.

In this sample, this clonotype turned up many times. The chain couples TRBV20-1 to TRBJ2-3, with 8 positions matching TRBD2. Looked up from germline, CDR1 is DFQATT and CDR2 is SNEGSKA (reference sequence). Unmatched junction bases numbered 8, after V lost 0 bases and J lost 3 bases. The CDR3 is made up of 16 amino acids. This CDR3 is CSARDPGGRSTDTQYF. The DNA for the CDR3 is TGCAGTGCTAGAGATCCCGGCGGGAGGTCTACAGATACGCAGTATTTT.

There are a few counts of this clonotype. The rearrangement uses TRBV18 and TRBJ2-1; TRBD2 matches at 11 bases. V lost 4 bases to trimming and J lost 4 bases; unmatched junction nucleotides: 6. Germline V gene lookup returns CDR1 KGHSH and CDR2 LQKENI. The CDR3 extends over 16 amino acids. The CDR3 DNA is TGTGCCAGCTCACAGAACCCTAGCGGGAGGTACAATGAGCAGTTCTTC. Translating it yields CASSQNPSGRYNEQFF.

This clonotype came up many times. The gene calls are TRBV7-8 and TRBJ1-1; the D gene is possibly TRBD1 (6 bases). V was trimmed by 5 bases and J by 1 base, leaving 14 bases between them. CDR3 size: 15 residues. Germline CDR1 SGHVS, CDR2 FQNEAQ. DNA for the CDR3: TGTGCCAGCAGCCTGCTTGGGGGGCCGAACACTGAAGCTTTCTTT. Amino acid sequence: CASSLLGGPNTEAFF.

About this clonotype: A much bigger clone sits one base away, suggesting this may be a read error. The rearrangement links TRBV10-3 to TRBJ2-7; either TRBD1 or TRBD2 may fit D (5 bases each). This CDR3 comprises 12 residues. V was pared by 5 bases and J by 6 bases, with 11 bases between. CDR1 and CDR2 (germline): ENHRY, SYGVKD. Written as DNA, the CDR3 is TGTGCCATCAGTCGGGACGCGTGCGAGCAGTACTTC. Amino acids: CAISRDACEQYF.

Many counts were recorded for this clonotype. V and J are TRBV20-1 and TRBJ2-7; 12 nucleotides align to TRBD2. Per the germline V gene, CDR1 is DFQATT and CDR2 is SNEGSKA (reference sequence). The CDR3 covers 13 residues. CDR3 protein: CSAWTSGTYEQYF. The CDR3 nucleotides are TGCAGCGCCTGGACTAGCGGGACCTACGAGCAGTACTTC.

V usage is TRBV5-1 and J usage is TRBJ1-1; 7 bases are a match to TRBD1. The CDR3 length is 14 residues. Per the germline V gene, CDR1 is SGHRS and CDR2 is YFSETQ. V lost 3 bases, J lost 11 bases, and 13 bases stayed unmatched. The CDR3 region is CASSYGDSRGEAFF. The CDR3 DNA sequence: TGCGCCAGCAGCTATGGGGACAGCAGAGGGGAGGCTTTCTTT.

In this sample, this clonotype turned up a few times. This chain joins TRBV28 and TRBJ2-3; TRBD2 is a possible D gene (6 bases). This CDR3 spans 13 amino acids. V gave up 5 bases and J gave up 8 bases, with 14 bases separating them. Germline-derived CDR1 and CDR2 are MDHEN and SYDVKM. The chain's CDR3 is CASSPIQGGTQYF. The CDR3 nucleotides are TGTGCCAGCAGTCCCATTCAGGGAGGTACGCAGTATTTT.

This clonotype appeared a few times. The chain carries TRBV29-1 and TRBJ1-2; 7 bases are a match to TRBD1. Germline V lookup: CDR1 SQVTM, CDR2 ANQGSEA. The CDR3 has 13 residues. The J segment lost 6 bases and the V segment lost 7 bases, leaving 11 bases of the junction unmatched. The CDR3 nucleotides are TGCAGCGCGAGGGACAGCATTTTTGATGGCTACACCTTC. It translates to CSARDSIFDGYTF.

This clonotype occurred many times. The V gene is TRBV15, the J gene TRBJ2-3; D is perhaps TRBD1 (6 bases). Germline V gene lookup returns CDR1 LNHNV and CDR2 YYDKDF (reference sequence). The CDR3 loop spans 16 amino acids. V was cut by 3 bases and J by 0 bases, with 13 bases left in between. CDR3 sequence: CATSSGDISSTDTQYF. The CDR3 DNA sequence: TGTGCCACCAGCAGCGGGGACATCTCTAGCACAGATACGCAGTATTTT.

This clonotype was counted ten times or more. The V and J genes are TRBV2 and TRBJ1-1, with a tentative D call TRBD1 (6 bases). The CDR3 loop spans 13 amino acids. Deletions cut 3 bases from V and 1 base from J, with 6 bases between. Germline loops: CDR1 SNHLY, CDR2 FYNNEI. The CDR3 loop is CASSETGNTEAFF. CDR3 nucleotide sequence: TGTGCCAGCAGTGAGACAGGGAACACTGAAGCTTTCTTT.

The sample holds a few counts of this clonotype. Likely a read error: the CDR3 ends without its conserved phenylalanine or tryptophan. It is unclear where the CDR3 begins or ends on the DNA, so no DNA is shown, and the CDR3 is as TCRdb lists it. CDR3 amino acids: CASSPGGVAGPV. The chain joins TRBV7-3 to TRBJ1-6; no check of the table's D call, TRBD1, against the DNA was made. Germline-derived CDR1 and CDR2 are SGHTA and FQGTGA. The CDR3 length is 12 residues, termini included.

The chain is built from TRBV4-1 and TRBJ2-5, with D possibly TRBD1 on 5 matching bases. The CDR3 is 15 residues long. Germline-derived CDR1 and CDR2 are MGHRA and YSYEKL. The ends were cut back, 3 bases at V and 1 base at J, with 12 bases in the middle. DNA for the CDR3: TGCGCCAGCAGCCAGAACTGGGGCCGCCAAGAGACCCAGTACTTC. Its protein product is CASSQNWGRQETQYF.

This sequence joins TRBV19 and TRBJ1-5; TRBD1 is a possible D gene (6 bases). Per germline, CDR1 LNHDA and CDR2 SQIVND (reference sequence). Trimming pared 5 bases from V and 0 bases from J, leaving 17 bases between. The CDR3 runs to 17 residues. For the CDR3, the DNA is TGTGCCAGTAGTTCAAGCTCCAGGGGACTTAGCAATCAGCCCCAGCATTTT. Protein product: CASSSSSRGLSNQPQHF.

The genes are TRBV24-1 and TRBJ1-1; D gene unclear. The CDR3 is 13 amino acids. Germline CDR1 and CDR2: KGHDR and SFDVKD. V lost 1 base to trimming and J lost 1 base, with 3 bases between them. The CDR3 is CATSDFWNTEAFF. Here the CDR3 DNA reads TGTGCCACCAGTGATTTTTGGAACACTGAAGCTTTCTTT.

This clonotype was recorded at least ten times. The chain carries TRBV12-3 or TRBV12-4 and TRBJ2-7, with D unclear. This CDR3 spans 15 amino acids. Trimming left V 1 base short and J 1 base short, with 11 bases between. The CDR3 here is CASSLVDTASYEQYF. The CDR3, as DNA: TGTGCCAGCAGTTTAGTAGACACAGCGTCCTACGAGCAGTACTTC.

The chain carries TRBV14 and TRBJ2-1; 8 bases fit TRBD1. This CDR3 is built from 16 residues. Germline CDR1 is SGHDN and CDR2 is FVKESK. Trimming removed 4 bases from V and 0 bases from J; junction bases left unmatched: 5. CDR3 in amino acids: CASSPRTGPSYNEQFF. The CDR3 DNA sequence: TGTGCCAGCAGCCCACGGACAGGGCCCTCCTACAATGAGCAGTTCTTC.

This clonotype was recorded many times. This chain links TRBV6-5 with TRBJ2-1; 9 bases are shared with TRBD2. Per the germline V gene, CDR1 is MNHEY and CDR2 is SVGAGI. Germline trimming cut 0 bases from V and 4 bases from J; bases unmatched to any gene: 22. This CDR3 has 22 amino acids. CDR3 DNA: TGTGCCAGCAGTTACTCATCGTTCCGGCCTCCGACTAGCGGAAAAGCTTACAATGAGCAGTTCTTC. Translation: CASSYSSFRPPTSGKAYNEQFF.

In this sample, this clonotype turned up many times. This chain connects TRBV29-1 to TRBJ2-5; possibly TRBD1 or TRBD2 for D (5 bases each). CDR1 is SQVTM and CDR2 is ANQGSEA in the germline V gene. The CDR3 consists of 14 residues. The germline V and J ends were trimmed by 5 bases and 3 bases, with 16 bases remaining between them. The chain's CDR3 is CSVLSWGREETQYF. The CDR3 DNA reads TGCAGCGTTCTGTCATGGGGACGTGAAGAGACCCAGTACTTC.

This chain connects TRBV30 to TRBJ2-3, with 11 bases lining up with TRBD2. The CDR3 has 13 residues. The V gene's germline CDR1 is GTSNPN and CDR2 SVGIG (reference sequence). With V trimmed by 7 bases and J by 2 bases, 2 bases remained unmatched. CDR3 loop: CALTSGITDTQYF. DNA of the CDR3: TGTGCCTTGACTAGCGGGATCACAGATACGCAGTATTTT.

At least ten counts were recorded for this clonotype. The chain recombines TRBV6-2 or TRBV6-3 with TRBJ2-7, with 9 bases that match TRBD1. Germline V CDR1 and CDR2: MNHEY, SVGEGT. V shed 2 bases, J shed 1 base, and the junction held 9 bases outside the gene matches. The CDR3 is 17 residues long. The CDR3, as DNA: TGTGCCAGCAGTTACGTATCTGCCGGGACAGGGTCCTACGAGCAGTACTTC. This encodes CASSYVSAGTGSYEQYF.

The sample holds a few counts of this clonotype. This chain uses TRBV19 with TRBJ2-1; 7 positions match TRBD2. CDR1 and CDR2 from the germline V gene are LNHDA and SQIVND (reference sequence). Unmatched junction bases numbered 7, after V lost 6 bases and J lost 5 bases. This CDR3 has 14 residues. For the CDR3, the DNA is TGTGCCAGTAGGCTAGCGGCTAAGAACAATGAGCAGTTCTTC. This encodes CASRLAAKNNEQFF.